This record concerns one T cell receptor beta chain sequence. The antigen remains unidentified. Repertoires were generated with immunoSEQ multiplex PCR, while TCRdb's copy carries only in-frame clones and drops some. The table has just over 2,000,000 clones, roughly 95% seen once. These data are taken from a study of shared clonotypes between healthy human individuals. Findings of the study overall: Estimated clonotype richness was generally higher in naive than memory subsets.

The CDR3 covers 12 residues. In germline, CDR1 is MNHEY, CDR2 SVGAGI. V was trimmed by 2 bases and J by 7 bases, leaving 6 bases between them. The TCR sequence derives from a man aged 18 to 35 in good health. The chain uses TRBV6-5 and TRBJ2-1, with TRBD2 as a possible D gene (5 bases). The source material was naive CD4+ T cells sorted from blood. Subset meaning: CD45RA+ positively selected. CDR3 sequence reads: CASSYGLNEQFF. CDR3 in DNA: TGTGCCAGCAGTTACGGACTTAATGAGCAGTTCTTC.